The source of this T cell receptor (beta chain) is a study of naive and memory T cell subsets. Study observations and caveats: Especially in CD8 cells, naive repertoires contained a few larger clonotypes, possibly CD45RA-re-expressing memory cells. Over 95% of naive TCR sequences appeared only once after error correction, unlike memory subsets.

V gave up 2 bases and J gave up 7 bases; unmatched junction bases: 10. Germline lookup yields CDR1 LGHNA and CDR2 YSLEER. This CDR3 has 17 amino acids. Two oligonucleotides, mixed equimolar, formed the beta constant-region primer covering TRBC1 and TRBC2. The ligated cDNA underwent four PCR rounds using SP2 and nested alpha and beta constant-region primers. MiXCR was run by TCRdb on the UMI-ligation and nested PCR reads, yielding one entry per CDR3 protein. The table includes over 100,000 distinct CDR3 sequences, roughly 15% detected once. Remarks on this clonotype: The antigen is unknown.

This TCR came from a human donor in good health. The rearrangement links TRBV4-3 to TRBJ1-6; 8 bases agree with TRBD1. Sequenced sample: naive CD8+ T cells from blood. The CDR3 here is CASSQQDRVRGNSPLHF. CDR3 DNA sequence: TGCGCCAGCAGCCAACAGGACAGGGTTCGAGGGAATTCACCCCTCCACTTT.